Listed below are T cell receptor beta chains from one sample, sequenced in a study of Graves' ophthalmopathy and Graves' hyperthyroidism. TCRdb independently ran MiXCR on the multiplex PCR reads; one entry per CDR3 protein. This table holds hundreds of thousands of distinct CDR3 sequences, 22% found once. The sample comprised peripheral blood. All receptors derive from a woman between 18 and 29 years old with stable Graves' hyperthyroidism. Some clones in this sample may be carry-over from other donors' samples. Each CDR3 is given with its conserved first and last residue. A D gene is named only where the DNA matches it firmly. Clone size is shown for a subset of rows, as once, few, many or a class of expanded clone.

>many|TRBJ2-7|.|15|TRBV11-2
CASSITDGPSYEQYF
TGTGCCAGCAGCATTACAGATGGACCCTCCTACGAGCAGTACTTC
>.|TRBJ2-5|.|17|TRBV28
CASSLEAKGIVQETQYF
TGTGCCAGCAGTTTAGAGGCCAAAGGAATCGTCCAAGAGACCCAGTACTTC
>.|TRBJ1-2|.|12|TRBV10-2
CASSDPLGAYAF
TGCGCCAGCAGTGACCCCTTAGGAGCCTACGCCTTC
>.|TRBJ1-1|TRBD1|13|TRBV18
CASSPGQGAGAFF
TGTGCCAGCTCACCGGGACAGGGGGCTGGAGCTTTCTTT
>many|TRBJ1-5|TRBD1|11|TRBV2
CASSNGQDQHF
TGTGCCAGCAGTAACGGACAGGACCAGCATTTT
>.|TRBJ1-3|.|16|TRBV9
CASSPRTYRVGDTIYF
TGTGCCAGCAGCCCTCGCACCTACAGGGTCGGAGACACCATATATTTT
>many|TRBJ2-5|TRBD2|15|TRBV6-1
CASRSSGSRLETQYF
TGTGCCAGCAGGTCTAGCGGGAGCCGTTTGGAGACCCAGTACTTC
>many|TRBJ1-5|TRBD1|17|TRBV4-1
CASSQWAIRDSRQPQHF
TGCGCCAGCAGCCAATGGGCTATCCGGGACAGCCGTCAGCCCCAGCATTTT
>many|TRBJ1-1|TRBD1|13|TRBV5-1
CASSETGRTEAFF
TGCGCCAGCAGCGAGACAGGGAGGACTGAAGCTTTCTTT
>many|TRBJ2-7|.|12|TRBV11-2
CASSLEVYEQYF
TGTGCCAGCAGCTTAGAAGTCTACGAGCAGTACTTC
>many|TRBJ2-7|.|15|TRBV6-1
CASSLTSDNSYEQYF
TGTGCCAGCAGTCTCACCTCTGACAACTCCTACGAGCAGTACTTC
>many|TRBJ1-2|.|13|TRBV5-1
CASRGDSHYGYTF
TGCGCCAGCAGGGGAGACAGCCACTATGGCTACACCTTC
>many|TRBJ2-7|.|14|TRBV2
CASTSRGDIAEQYF
TGTGCCAGCACCTCCCGGGGGGACATCGCCGAGCAGTACTTC
>.|TRBJ2-7|.|14|TRBV2
CASSGNPGNYEQYF
TGTGCCAGCAGTGGAAACCCAGGGAACTACGAGCAGTACTTC
>many|TRBJ2-7|.|14|TRBV11-2
CASSVSGSSYEQYF
TGTGCCAGCAGCGTTTCGGGGAGCTCCTACGAGCAGTACTTC
>.|TRBJ2-5|.|12|TRBV29-1
CSVDGEAETQYF
TGCAGCGTTGACGGGGAAGCAGAGACCCAGTACTTC
>few|TRBJ2-5|.|13|TRBV7-9
CAQQDGAGETQYF
TGTGCCCAACAAGACGGGGCGGGCGAGACCCAGTACTTC
>few|TRBJ2-3|TRBD2|15|TRBV28
CASSFGGREADTQYF
TGTGCCAGCAGTTTTGGCGGGAGAGAGGCAGATACGCAGTATTTT
>.|TRBJ1-2|.|15|TRBV14
CASSRFGKIRNGYTF
TGTGCCAGCAGCCGATTCGGGAAGATCAGGAATGGCTACACCTTC
>many|TRBJ2-4|.|13|TRBV2
CASSLMAKNIQYF
TGTGCCAGCAGCCTTATGGCCAAAAACATTCAGTACTTC
>.|TRBJ2-7|.|13|TRBV20-1
CSAARDGTYEQYF
TGCAGTGCGGCCCGGGACGGAACCTACGAGCAGTACTTC
>few|TRBJ1-2|TRBD1|13|TRBV19
CASSVDRPRSYTF
TGTGCCAGTAGTGTGGACAGGCCCCGGAGCTACACCTTC
>.|TRBJ2-7|.|14|TRBV6-1
CASTPDWPPYEQYF
TGTGCCAGCACCCCGGACTGGCCCCCCTACGAGCAGTACTTC
>few|TRBJ1-1|.|14|TRBV3-1
CASSHGPGGTEAFF
TGTGCCAGCAGCCACGGACCGGGAGGGACTGAAGCTTTCTTT
>.|TRBJ2-2|.|14|TRBV30
CAWRQYPNTGELFF
TGTGCCTGGAGACAGTATCCAAACACCGGGGAGCTGTTTTTT
>many|TRBJ1-2|.|16|TRBV12-3/TRBV12-4
CASSLAYGGRDYGYTF
TGTGCCAGCAGTTTAGCATATGGGGGGAGAGACTATGGCTACACCTTC
>.|TRBJ2-2|TRBD2|14|TRBV28
CASKSGLDTGELFF
TGTGCCAGCAAATCCGGACTAGACACCGGGGAGCTGTTTTTT
>many|TRBJ2-7|.|11|TRBV12-3/TRBV12-4
CASGGAAEQYF
TGTGCCAGCGGCGGGGCGGCCGAGCAGTACTTC
>.|TRBJ1-1|TRBD1|17|TRBV2
CASSGGTVWNSNTEAFF
TGTGCCAGCAGTGGAGGGACAGTATGGAATTCGAACACTGAAGCTTTCTTT
>.|TRBJ1-2|.|15|TRBV12-3/TRBV12-4
CASSERLITNYGYTF
TGTGCCAGCAGTGAAAGACTTATTACTAACTATGGCTACACCTTC
>.|TRBJ1-6|.|14|TRBV12-3/TRBV12-4
CASTTGFYNSPLHF
TGTGCCAGCACCACAGGGTTCTATAATTCACCCCTCCACTTT
>many|TRBJ1-2|TRBD1|14|TRBV28
CASSLDRGQSGYTF
TGTGCCAGCAGTTTGGACAGGGGGCAAAGTGGCTACACCTTC
>.|TRBJ1-1|.|13|TRBV6-1
CASWGDLNTEAFF
TGTGCCAGCTGGGGGGACCTGAACACTGAAGCTTTCTTT
>few|TRBJ1-1|TRBD1|16|TRBV13
CASSLIPGQGAGEAFF
TGTGCCAGCAGCTTAATCCCGGGACAGGGGGCAGGTGAAGCTTTCTTT
>many|TRBJ1-6|TRBD1|18|TRBV6-5
CASRAGTGAPGGNSPLHF
TGTGCCAGCAGAGCCGGGACAGGGGCCCCGGGGGGTAATTCACCCCTCCACTTT
>many|TRBJ2-4|.|14|TRBV15
CATSRDRGEGIQYF
TGTGCCACCAGCAGAGATCGGGGCGAGGGCATTCAGTACTTC
>few|TRBJ2-7|TRBD1|15|TRBV18
CASSPPGQGGHEQYF
TGTGCCAGCTCACCACCGGGACAGGGTGGCCACGAGCAGTACTTC
>few|TRBJ2-2|TRBD2|15|TRBV6-1
CASSPGGVDTGELFF
TGTGCCAGCAGCCCCGGGGGGGTGGACACCGGGGAGCTGTTTTTT
>many|TRBJ1-2|TRBD1|15|TRBV6-1
CASTLHRDRHYGYTF
TGTGCCAGCACACTACACAGGGACAGACACTATGGCTACACCTTC
>many|TRBJ1-5|.|16|TRBV27
CASSTAGPYSNQPQHF
TGTGCCAGCAGTACGGCAGGGCCCTATAGCAATCAGCCCCAGCATTTT
>many|TRBJ2-6|.|15|TRBV27
CASSLSFAGANVLTF
TGTGCCAGCAGTTTATCGTTTGCTGGGGCCAACGTCCTGACTTTC
>many|TRBJ1-1|.|12|TRBV7-2
CASLGRNTEAFF
TGTGCCAGCTTAGGGAGGAACACTGAAGCTTTCTTT
>many|TRBJ1-4|.|15|TRBV6-5
CASSTRQATNEKLFF
TGTGCCAGCAGTACCCGACAGGCAACTAATGAAAAACTGTTTTTT